The clone carrying this TCR beta chain was recorded a few times. Its antigen is unknown. This sample was included in a study of beta chain features in type 1 diabetes. Across the study: When patients were set against healthy donors, age, gender and cell yields were similar. Roughly 98 million sorted cells were examined across all samples. Study-wide points: Individuals with type 1 diabetes displayed fewer insertions and more deletions at VDJ junctions. Whatever favoring of shorter templates PCR might show would apply equally to patients and controls.

In germline, CDR1 is SGHVS, CDR2 FQNEAQ. V shed 11 bases and J shed 0 bases, with 17 bases lying between them. The CDR3 is 14 amino acids. Expressed TCRB transcripts were sequenced because the isolated RNA had all been reverse transcribed beforehand. Clones were read by immunoSEQ multiplex PCR, and TCRdb kept only the in-frame ones, dropping some. The repertoire holds about 270,000 clones, 12% to 15% seen once, with about 0.026% in the top ten. V and J are TRBV7-8 and TRBJ2-7; D might be TRBD2 (5 bases). The material sequenced was naive CD4+ T cells from blood. This TCR came from a woman aged 40 to 55 in good health. CDR3 coding DNA: TGTGCCTCACGGGCGGGCCAAAGCTCCTACGAGCAGTACTTC. This translates into CASRAGQSSYEQYF.